Shown below are 29 T cell receptor beta chains from a single sample sequenced in a study of preoperative IRX-2 immunotherapy in early breast cancer. As to treatment: preoperative locoregional IRX-2 cytokine immunotherapy. Clones were sequenced by immunoSEQ multiplex PCR, and TCRdb holds only the in-frame ones, with some missing. The sample has 20,000 to 30,000 clones, about four fifths seen once; the top ten hold 2.2%. The sample here was lymph node tissue, taken before IRX-2 immunotherapy. These receptors were collected from a human donor with breast cancer.

This clone has more than one count but fewer than ten. The J gene is TRBJ2-5, the V gene TRBV18, with TRBD1 identical over 10 bases. This CDR3 is 15 amino acids long. Germline values: CDR1 KGHSH, CDR2 LQKENI. J was trimmed by 4 bases and V by 1 base; bases with no gene match: 3. The CDR3 loop reads CASSPLDRGSETQYF. Here the CDR3 DNA reads TGTGCCAGCTCACCACTGGACAGGGGGTCAGAGACCCAGTACTTC. The whole variable domain, filled in from reference TRBV18 and TRBJ2-5, reads NAGVMQNPRHLVRRRGQEARLRCSPMKGHSHVYWYRQLPEEGLKFMVYLQKENIIDESGMPKERFSAEFPKEGPSILRIQQVVRGDSAAYFCASSPLDRGSETQYFGPGTRLLVL.

The chain carries TRBV29-1 and TRBJ2-7, with 10 bases identical to TRBD1. Per the germline V gene, CDR1 is SQVTM and CDR2 is ANQGSEA. The CDR3 covers 12 residues. With 7 bases clipped from V and 6 bases from J, the junction kept 6 bases outside the gene matches. CDR3 in DNA: TGCAGCGCCGGGACAGGGGTTTCCGAGCAGTACTTC. Translated, it gives CSAGTGVSEQYF.

This clone showed up just a few times. This sequence joins TRBV18 and TRBJ2-1; D may be TRBD2 (5 bases). V dropped 4 bases and J dropped 13 bases, with 17 bases sitting between them. Per the germline V gene, CDR1 is KGHSH and CDR2 is LQKENI. The CDR3 runs to 13 residues. The DNA for the CDR3 is TGTGCCAGCTCACGTCCGGACTCCCCCAGTCAGTTCTTC. Protein product: CASSRPDSPSQFF.

J is TRBJ1-3 and V is TRBV6-8; TRBD1 matches at 7 bases. From germline, CDR1 is MNHGY and CDR2 SAAAGT. The J segment lost 4 bases and the V segment lost 6 bases, leaving 12 bases of the junction unmatched. CDR3 length: 16 residues. The CDR3 DNA sequence: TGTGCCAGCAGCGGATACCGACAGGGAACGGGAAACACCATATATTTT. Translating it yields CASSGYRQGTGNTIYF.

The rearrangement uses TRBV19 and TRBJ2-3; no firm D call. Germline lookup yields CDR1 LNHDA and CDR2 SQIVND (reference sequence). Trimming took off 6 bases at V and 0 bases at J, with 10 bases between the two ends. The CDR3 is made up of 14 amino acids. CDR3 nucleotides: TGTGCCAGTAGAACCCGGGCCAGCACAGATACGCAGTATTTT. It yields the protein CASRTRASTDTQYF.

The chain couples TRBV22-1 to TRBJ2-1; the table's D call, TRBD2, was not checked against the DNA. TRBV22-1 is noted as a pseudogene. This CDR3 comprises 14 residues. The CDR3 coding sequence is TGTGCCAGCAGTTTAATCGCGGGGGGGCCTGAGCAGTTCTTC. It translates to CASSLIAGGPEQFF.

This chain links TRBV7-6 with TRBJ2-1; TRBD1 aligns across 9 bases. Germline V gene data show CDR1 as SGHVS and CDR2 as FNYEAQ. V dropped 4 bases and J dropped 7; count of bases not matched to a gene: 5. CDR3 length: 14 residues. The CDR3 DNA reads TGTGCCAGCAGCTACTACAGGGGGCATAATGAGCAGTTCTTC. Translated: CASSYYRGHNEQFF.

The DNA for the CDR3 is TGTGCCAGCTCATCAGGGGCGAACACTGAAGCTTTCTTT. It encodes CASSSGANTEAFF. The V and J genes are TRBV18 and TRBJ1-1, with a weak D call TRBD1 (6 bases). CDR3 length: 13 amino acids. Germline values: CDR1 KGHSH, CDR2 LQKENI. V lost 5 bases and J lost 1, with 8 bases in between. The whole variable domain, filled in from reference TRBV18 and TRBJ1-1, reads NAGVMQNPRHLVRRRGQEARLRCSPMKGHSHVYWYRQLPEEGLKFMVYLQKENIIDESGMPKERFSAEFPKEGPSILRIQQVVRGDSAAYFCASSSGANTEAFFGQGTRLTVV.

The chain links TRBV6-8 to TRBJ1-2; TRBD1 aligns across 8 bases. This CDR3 contains 15 residues. Germline CDR1 MNHGY, CDR2 SAAAGT. J lost 5 bases, V lost 6 bases, and 11 bases had no gene match. CDR3 amino acids: CASRPDRVIAYGYTF. CDR3 DNA sequence: TGTGCCAGCAGGCCGGACAGGGTCATCGCGTATGGCTACACCTTC.

The J gene is TRBJ1-1, the V gene TRBV6-8, with 8 bases matching TRBD1. The CDR3 is 13 amino acids. V gave up 6 bases and J gave up 6 bases; unmatched junction bases: 6. Germline values: CDR1 MNHGY, CDR2 SAAAGT. As DNA, the CDR3 is TGTGCCAGCAGGAAAGGACAGGGTCCTGAAGCTTTCTTT. Translated, it gives CASRKGQGPEAFF.

The chain carries TRBV15 and TRBJ2-5; D is unclear. V lost 0 bases and J lost 1, with 6 bases in between. The CDR3 spans 14 residues. Germline V gene sequence: CDR1 LNHNV, CDR2 YYDKDF (reference sequence). The CDR3 sequence is CATSRDRGQETQYF. In DNA, the CDR3 is TGTGCCACCAGCAGAGATCGCGGCCAAGAGACCCAGTACTTC.

The chain carries TRBV6-8 and TRBJ2-7; D may be TRBD2 (5 bases). With 10 bases removed from V and 1 base from J, the gap between germline ends came to 11 bases. Germline-derived CDR1 and CDR2 are MNHGY and SAAAGT. The length of the CDR3 is 12 residues. The CDR3 DNA is TGTGCCATCAGCGGCAGATCCTACGAGCAGTACTTC. Protein: CAISGRSYEQYF.

V gene TRBV6-8 combines with J gene TRBJ1-5; D call uncertain. Germline V gene sequence: CDR1 MNHGY, CDR2 SAAAGT. V was cut by 5 bases and J by 6 bases, with 11 bases left in between. The CDR3 runs to 13 residues. CDR3 nucleotides: TGTGCCAGCAGTGAGGAGTTGAGTCAGCCCCAGCATTTT. Its protein product is CASSEELSQPQHF.

Points on this clone: Other DNA sequences from this sample encode an identical CDR3 as well. The DNA of the CDR3 is TGTGCCAGCAGTTACCCTGGCTCCTACGAGCAGTACTTC. Amino acids: CASSYPGSYEQYF. This rearrangement joins TRBV6-8 to TRBJ2-7; D is undetermined. This CDR3 has 13 amino acids. Per the germline V gene, CDR1 is MNHGY and CDR2 is SAAAGT. V was shortened by 2 bases and J by 0 bases, with 5 bases between the two germline ends.

This sequence joins TRBV18 and TRBJ2-2; D possibly matches TRBD1 or TRBD2 (5 bases each). Germline V gives CDR1 KGHSH, CDR2 LQKENI. V was clipped by 2 bases and J by 0 bases, with 10 bases between them. The CDR3 length is 16 residues. This CDR3 reads CASSPEGSPNTGELFF. The CDR3 bases are TGTGCCAGCTCACCAGAGGGGTCCCCGAACACCGGGGAGCTGTTTTTT.

This chain uses TRBV7-6 with TRBJ1-2; D is unclear. Trimming removed 3 bases from V and 1 base from J, with 9 bases in between. The CDR3 is made up of 14 amino acids. CDR1 is SGHVS, CDR2 FNYEAQ, per germline. The CDR3: CASSLARINYGYTF. The CDR3 region has the DNA TGTGCCAGCAGCTTGGCCCGGATTAACTATGGCTACACCTTC.

This clone was counted once. The gene calls are TRBV19 and TRBJ2-4; TRBD1 matches 8 bases. CDR3 length: 15 amino acids. Germline lookup yields CDR1 LNHDA and CDR2 SQIVND (reference sequence). The trim removed 9 bases at V and 6 bases at J, leaving 13 bases unmatched. The CDR3 bases are TGTGCCAGCTCCCCGAGGACAGGGAACCTAAACATTCAGTACTTC. It yields the protein CASSPRTGNLNIQYF.

The chain couples TRBV12-5 to TRBJ1-5; maybe TRBD1 (5 bases). The CDR3 spans 16 residues. From germline, CDR1 is LGHNT and CDR2 FRNRAP. The CDR3 sequence is CASTTGRGAGNQPQHF. The CDR3 bases are TGTGCCAGCACCACAGGCCGGGGAGCTGGCAATCAGCCCCAGCATTTT.

The chain is built from TRBV6-8 and TRBJ1-6; no clear D. CDR1 and CDR2 from the germline V gene are MNHGY and SAAAGT. The CDR3 loop spans 17 amino acids. V lost 0 bases and J 7 bases, leaving 16 bases between the germline ends. CDR3 region: CASSYSGRVQPNSPLHF. The CDR3 DNA reads as TGTGCCAGCAGTTACTCCGGTCGGGTGCAGCCCAATTCACCCCTCCACTTT.

The V call is TRBV28, the J call TRBJ2-5; perhaps D is TRBD1 or TRBD2 (6 bases each). V was cut by 6 bases and J by 1 base, with 18 bases left in between. CDR3 size: 16 residues. Germline V CDR1 and CDR2: MDHEN, SYDVKM. The CDR3 sequence is CASSPTGGSSQETQYF. The CDR3 nucleotides are TGTGCCAGCAGCCCCACCGGGGGCAGCAGCCAAGAGACCCAGTACTTC.

The chain links TRBV6-7 to TRBJ1-2; TRBD1 matches 9 bases. TRBV6-7 is known as an ORF, though its function is uncertain. The CDR3 runs 16 residues. V lost 6 bases and J lost 3; bases outside the gene matches: 11. CDR3 sequence reads: CASRQTGGTRHYGYTF. CDR3 DNA: TGTGCCAGCAGGCAGACAGGGGGAACCCGACACTATGGCTACACCTTC.

The chain is built from TRBV28 and TRBJ1-2, with D possibly TRBD1 on 6 matching bases. This CDR3 contains 17 residues. Germline V CDR1 and CDR2: MDHEN, SYDVKM. Trimming cost V 1 base and J 2 bases, with 17 bases left between them. The CDR3 DNA follows: TGTGCCAGCAGTTTATATGGGGAGGGACACCGGAACTATGGCTACACCTTC. It codes for CASSLYGEGHRNYGYTF.

The chain recombines TRBV6-1 with TRBJ1-4; D is unresolved. The germline V gene has CDR1 MNHNS and CDR2 SASEGT. The ends were cut back, 1 base at V and 4 bases at J, with 10 bases in the middle. The CDR3 covers 15 residues. The chain's CDR3 is CASSEGTDGNEKLFF. In nucleotides, the CDR3 is TGTGCCAGCAGTGAAGGCACAGACGGTAATGAAAAACTGTTTTTT.

The chain combines TRBV28 with TRBJ2-3; TRBD2 might be the D (5 bases). Germline assignment: CDR1 MDHEN and CDR2 SYDVKM. The CDR3 has 15 residues. V was pared by 5 bases and J by 6 bases, with 18 bases between. The CDR3 DNA follows: TGTGCCAGCAGTCCCCAGATGACTCAGCGGGATACGCAGTATTTT. Protein sequence: CASSPQMTQRDTQYF.

The V and J genes are TRBV19 and TRBJ2-6; no definite D call. Germline lookup yields CDR1 LNHDA and CDR2 SQIVND (reference sequence). Between the trimmed V and J ends, which lost 6 bases and 1 base, there was a span of 16 bases. This CDR3 region has 17 residues. The CDR3 DNA reads as TGTGCCAGTAGCCATCCTGGGCGGATATCTGGGGCCAACGTCCTGACTTTC. This sequence encodes CASSHPGRISGANVLTF.

This clone was recorded only once. The V gene is TRBV6-8, the J gene TRBJ2-7; 7 bases fit TRBD1. The CDR3 runs to 17 residues. Germline V lookup: CDR1 MNHGY, CDR2 SAAAGT. V gave up 6 bases and J gave up 2 bases; unmatched junction bases: 16. CDR3 region: CASSLRDSRPDTYEQYF. CDR3 DNA: TGTGCCAGCAGCCTGAGGGACAGTCGCCCGGACACCTACGAGCAGTACTTC.

This chain links TRBV28 with TRBJ1-6, with no clear D. The CDR3 spans 16 residues. Trimming stripped 6 bases from V and 7 bases from J, with 19 bases between. In germline, CDR1 is MDHEN, CDR2 SYDVKM. The chain's CDR3 is CASRETSQVPNSPLHF. The CDR3 bases are TGTGCCAGCAGGGAAACGTCTCAGGTGCCAAATTCACCCCTCCACTTT.

The chain has TRBV23-1 and TRBJ2-1; 11 bases fit TRBD2. TRBV23-1 has ORF status, its function being uncertain. After removal of 6 bases from V and 8 bases from J, the junction contained 9 bases not matched to a gene. The CDR3 is 15 residues long. The CDR3 nucleotides read TGCGCCAGCAGCTCCAAGATTAGCGGGGGGGATGAGCAGTTCTTC. This gives the protein CASSSKISGGDEQFF.

This clone was found once. The rearrangement links TRBV18 to TRBJ2-7; 7 bases agree with TRBD1. This CDR3 is 15 amino acids long. The J segment lost 0 bases and the V segment lost 0 bases, leaving 2 bases of the junction unmatched. In germline, CDR1 is KGHSH, CDR2 LQKENI. The CDR3 spells CASSPPGQSSYEQYF. CDR3 nucleotide sequence: TGTGCCAGCTCACCACCGGGACAGAGCTCCTACGAGCAGTACTTC.